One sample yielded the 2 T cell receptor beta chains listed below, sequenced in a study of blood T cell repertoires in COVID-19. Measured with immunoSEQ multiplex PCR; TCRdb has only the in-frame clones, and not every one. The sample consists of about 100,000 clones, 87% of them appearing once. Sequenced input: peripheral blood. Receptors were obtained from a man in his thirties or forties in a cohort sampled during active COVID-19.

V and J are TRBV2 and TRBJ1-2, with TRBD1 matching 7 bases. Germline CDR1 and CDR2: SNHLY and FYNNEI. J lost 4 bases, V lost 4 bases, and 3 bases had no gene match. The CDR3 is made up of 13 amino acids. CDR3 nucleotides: TGTGCCAGCAGTGGGACAGGAATCTATGGCTACACCTTC. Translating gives CASSGTGIYGYTF.

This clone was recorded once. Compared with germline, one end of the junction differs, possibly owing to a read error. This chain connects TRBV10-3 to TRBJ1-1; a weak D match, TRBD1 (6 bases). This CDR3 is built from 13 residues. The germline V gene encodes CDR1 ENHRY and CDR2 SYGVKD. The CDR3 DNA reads TGTGCCTTCAGACAGGCCGAGAACACTGAAGCTTTCTTT. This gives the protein CAFRQAENTEAFF.